The 24 T cell receptor beta chains reported below all come from one sample, sequenced in a study of blood T cell repertoires in COVID-19. Clones were read by immunoSEQ multiplex PCR, and TCRdb kept only the in-frame ones, dropping some. The table includes about 220,000 clones, approximately 80% detected once. The sample consisted of peripheral blood. These receptor sequences come from a young man with active or convalescent COVID-19.

The chain joins TRBV19 to TRBJ2-1; TRBD2 matches at 11 bases. The CDR3 runs 20 residues. V lost 6 bases to trimming and J lost 7 bases; unmatched junction nucleotides: 23. Germline V gives CDR1 LNHDA, CDR2 SQIVND (reference sequence). DNA of the CDR3: TGTGCCAGTAGCGACCCCGACAGGGCGGTAGCGGGAGGGCCTTGGAATGAGCAGTTCTTC. It translates to CASSDPDRAVAGGPWNEQFF.

The chain carries TRBV6-5 and TRBJ2-1; D ambiguous. This CDR3 spans 14 amino acids. Trimming took off 0 bases at V and 2 bases at J, with 5 bases between the two ends. Germline V gene sequence: CDR1 MNHEY, CDR2 SVGAGI. As DNA, the CDR3 is TGTGCCAGCAGTTACTCGGAGACCTACAATGAGCAGTTCTTC. This codes for CASSYSETYNEQFF.

The chain employs TRBV4-1 and TRBJ1-1; D perhaps matches TRBD1 (6 bases). Trimming took 1 base from V and 1 from J, leaving 13 bases between them. The CDR3 extends over 16 amino acids. Germline CDR1 reads MGHRA; CDR2 reads YSYEKL. CDR3 DNA sequence: TGCGCCAGCAGCCAAGGACCCTCGGACAGGAACACTGAAGCTTTCTTT. Protein: CASSQGPSDRNTEAFF.

V and J are TRBV5-6 and TRBJ1-5; D remains unclear. CDR3 length: 14 residues. Germline assignment: CDR1 SGHDT and CDR2 YYEEEE. V was trimmed by 4 bases and J by 7 bases, leaving 15 bases between them. CDR3 amino acids: CASSLGSRIQPQHF. The DNA for the CDR3 is TGTGCCAGCAGCCTCGGGTCGCGCATACAGCCCCAGCATTTT.

The CDR3 region has the DNA TGTGCCAGCAGCTTCCGGGAGACCCAGTACTTC. Translating it yields CASSFRETQYF. The chain employs TRBV7-2 and TRBJ2-5; no clear D gene. The germline V gene encodes CDR1 SGHTA and CDR2 FQGNSA. This CDR3 is 11 amino acids long. V was clipped by 3 bases and J by 5 bases, with 4 bases between them.

On this clone: An end of the junction does not agree with germline; a read error may underlie this. The chain recombines TRBV15 with TRBJ2-3, with D possibly being TRBD1 (6 bases). The germline gives CDR1 LNHNV, CDR2 YYDKDF (reference sequence). The CDR3 contains 18 residues. The CDR3: CATSKMAGGSSSTHTQYF. The CDR3 coding sequence is TGTGCCACCAGCAAGATGGCTGGGGGCAGCTCCTCCACACATACGCAGTATTTT.

J is TRBJ2-7 and V is TRBV4-3; the match to TRBD1 covers 9 bases. This CDR3 has 14 amino acids. The V gene end was trimmed by 3 bases and the J gene end by 3 bases; junction bases not matched to a gene: 3. Germline V gene data show CDR1 as LGHNA and CDR2 as YSLEER. The CDR3 nucleotides read TGCGCCAGCAGCCAGGACAGGGGCCGCTACGAGCAGTACTTC. This translates into CASSQDRGRYEQYF.

V gene TRBV7-2 combines with J gene TRBJ2-5; D is ambiguous. Looked up from germline, CDR1 is SGHTA and CDR2 is FQGNSA. Trimming stripped 3 bases from V and 2 bases from J, with 10 bases between. The CDR3 is 14 amino acids. The CDR3 nucleotides read TGTGCCAGCAGCTTGCAGGTGATGCAAGAGACCCAGTACTTC. Amino acids: CASSLQVMQETQYF.

This chain links TRBV5-1 with TRBJ2-7; D is possibly TRBD1 (5 bases). This CDR3 region has 14 residues. Per the germline V gene, CDR1 is SGHRS and CDR2 is YFSETQ. V lost 5 bases and J 1 base, leaving 13 bases between the germline ends. Written as DNA, the CDR3 is TGCGCCAGCAGGTGGCAGGGTTCTTCCTACGAGCAGTACTTC. This codes for CASRWQGSSYEQYF.

This chain joins TRBV6-5 and TRBJ2-5; a possible D gene is TRBD1 (5 bases). Trimming pared 0 bases from V and 4 bases from J, leaving 12 bases between. The germline CDR1 and CDR2 sequences are MNHEY and SVGAGI. CDR3 length equals 15 residues. In nucleotides, the CDR3 is TGTGCCAGCAGTTACTCCCGGCAGGGTGGAGAGACCCAGTACTTC. It translates to CASSYSRQGGETQYF.

A remark on this clone: This sample includes further DNA sequences coding for the same CDR3. This chain links TRBV6-5 with TRBJ1-2; TRBD1 aligns across 7 bases. The CDR3 loop spans 12 amino acids. CDR1 is MNHEY and CDR2 is SVGAGI in the germline V gene. The trim removed 8 bases at V and 4 bases at J, leaving 4 bases unmatched. In DNA form, the CDR3 reads TGTGCCAGCCGAGACAGGGTCTATGGCTACACCTTC. Its translation: CASRDRVYGYTF.

This sequence joins TRBV24-1 and TRBJ1-1; maybe TRBD1 (5 bases). CDR3 length: 15 amino acids. V was cut by 3 bases and J by 1 base, with 11 bases left in between. Germline CDR1 and CDR2: KGHDR and SFDVKD. The CDR3: CATSDPRQPNTEAFF. The CDR3 nucleotides are TGTGCCACCAGTGATCCCCGACAGCCGAACACTGAAGCTTTCTTT.

The J gene is TRBJ2-7, the V gene TRBV7-9; 8 nucleotides align to TRBD2. Germline CDR1 reads SEHNR; CDR2 reads FQNEAQ (reference sequence). The junction had 15 bases not matched to a gene; V was cut back by 5 bases and J by 6 bases. The CDR3 sequence is 16 residues long. CDR3 sequence: CASSQGPGLGNIEQYF. DNA of the CDR3: TGTGCCAGCAGCCAAGGTCCGGGACTAGGTAATATCGAGCAGTACTTC.

Details on this clone: One junction end does not reproduce the germline sequence, and a read error may be involved. The V and J genes are TRBV7-2 and TRBJ2-3; 11 nucleotides align to TRBD2. This CDR3 spans 16 amino acids. Germline CDR1 is SGHTA and CDR2 is FQGNSA. The CDR3 bases are TGTGCCAGCAACTTAGCGGGAGGGGGGTTAGCAGATACGCAGTATTTT. This encodes CASNLAGGGLADTQYF.

This chain links TRBV9 with TRBJ2-1; D may be TRBD2 (6 bases). The ends were cut back, 0 bases at V and 6 bases at J, with 10 bases in the middle. The length of the CDR3 is 14 residues. The germline V gene encodes CDR1 SGDLS and CDR2 YYNGEE. CDR3 in amino acids: CASSVGLGGNEQFF. DNA for the CDR3: TGTGCCAGCAGCGTAGGATTGGGGGGCAATGAGCAGTTCTTC.

This sequence joins TRBV7-6 and TRBJ1-2; D is undetermined. The CDR3 is 14 amino acids. Trimming shortened V by 0 bases and J by 7 bases, and 12 bases separated the two germline ends. Germline V gene data show CDR1 as SGHVS and CDR2 as FNYEAQ. The CDR3 loop is CASSLAEGKAGYTF. The CDR3, as DNA: TGTGCCAGCAGCTTAGCGGAGGGTAAGGCTGGCTACACCTTC.

V and J are TRBV18 and TRBJ2-2; 8 bases align to TRBD1. Germline V gives CDR1 KGHSH, CDR2 LQKENI. This CDR3 has 17 residues. V gave up 3 bases and J gave up 0 bases; unmatched junction bases: 6. CDR3 amino acids: CASSPSLQGANTGELFF. CDR3 bases: TGTGCCAGCTCACCGAGTCTACAGGGGGCGAACACCGGGGAGCTGTTTTTT.

The rearrangement uses TRBV2 and TRBJ2-5; 8 nucleotides align to TRBD1. The CDR3 covers 13 residues. V shed 5 bases and J 5 bases; nucleotides not matched to a gene: 4. The V gene's germline CDR1 is SNHLY and CDR2 FYNNEI. CDR3 residues: CASSRTGGETQYF. CDR3 DNA sequence: TGTGCCAGCAGTCGCACAGGGGGGGAGACCCAGTACTTC.

The chain recombines TRBV5-8 with TRBJ1-6; weak D call: TRBD1 (6 bases). CDR1 SGHTS and CDR2 YDEGEE come from the germline V gene. The CDR3 covers 14 residues. Trimming removed 0 bases from V and 13 bases from J, with 14 bases in between. DNA for the CDR3: TGTGCCAGCAGCTTGGTCCGAGGGACATCTCCCCTCCACTTT. Translation gives CASSLVRGTSPLHF.

This chain joins TRBV7-2 and TRBJ2-7; D uncertain. The CDR3 has 13 amino acids. The V gene lost 1 base and the J gene lost 3 bases, with 7 bases spanning the gap. Germline lookup yields CDR1 SGHTA and CDR2 FQGNSA. CDR3 nucleotides: TGTGCCAGCAGCTTAGGGCGGTACTACGAGCAGTACTTC. Its protein product is CASSLGRYYEQYF.

As regards this clone: Other nucleotide sequences from this sample produce the same CDR3. The V call is TRBV19, the J call TRBJ2-7; 9 positions match TRBD1. The J segment lost 1 base and the V segment lost 3 bases, leaving 1 base of the junction unmatched. The CDR3 extends over 14 amino acids. From germline, CDR1 is LNHDA and CDR2 SQIVND (reference sequence). The CDR3 DNA sequence: TGTGCCAGTAGTATCGGGACAGGGTCCTACGAGCAGTACTTC. As protein: CASSIGTGSYEQYF.

The chain links TRBV7-2 to TRBJ2-7; no reliable D call. The CDR3 is 14 residues long. Germline V gene sequence: CDR1 SGHTA, CDR2 FQGNSA. Trimming stripped 5 bases from V and 1 base from J, with 12 bases between. The CDR3 nucleotides are TGTGCCAGCAGCCGCCCCCTAGTTTCCTACGAGCAGTACTTC. This translates into CASSRPLVSYEQYF.

The chain joins TRBV4-1 to TRBJ2-1; 7 bases line up with TRBD2. Germline V CDR1 and CDR2: MGHRA, YSYEKL. V lost 4 bases, J lost 8 bases, and 14 bases stayed unmatched. The CDR3 is made up of 16 amino acids. Here the CDR3 reads CASSRERDPPRDEQFF. DNA of the CDR3: TGCGCCAGCAGCCGCGAGCGGGATCCCCCTCGGGATGAGCAGTTCTTC.

The V call is TRBV4-2, the J call TRBJ2-5; no definite D call. The CDR3 runs to 16 residues. Germline CDR1 and CDR2: LGHNA and YNFKEQ. Trimming stripped 3 bases from V and 13 bases from J, with 27 bases between. The CDR3 coding sequence is TGTGCCAGCAGCCACCCCCCCGGCGGAAGTGAGAAGGAGCTGTACTTC. Amino acid sequence: CASSHPPGGSEKELYF.